This T cell receptor beta chain derives from a study of blood T cells in healthy people across ages. The overall study: Capture via template switching afforded approximately one barcoded beta molecule per two T cells.

The V gene lost 4 bases and the J gene lost 4 bases, with 17 bases spanning the gap. The CDR3 is made up of 15 amino acids. Germline V gene lookup returns CDR1 SGHRS and CDR2 YFSETQ. PCR was performed a second time for about 7 to 12 cycles using a sample-barcoded 5' primer and a J-beta primer mix. Every molecule of cDNA carried a tag from a template-switch adaptor with 12 random nucleotides. One entry per CDR3 protein results from TCRdb running MiXCR on the 5' RACE reads. Here the sample spans around 2 million distinct CDR3 sequences, roughly 43% being singletons. Worth noting for this clonotype: Antigen specificity is unknown.

General study points: Long-lived and aged donors differed, with more naive CD4+ cells and higher diversity in the long-lived.

Extractions gave at least 6 micrograms of total RNA per sample. The receptor was derived from a human donor in good health. What was sequenced was blood. The chain employs TRBV5-1 and TRBJ1-1, with a possible D match to TRBD1 (5 bases). CDR3 protein: CASSGDPNGVTEAFF. CDR3 DNA: TGCGCCAGCAGCGGGGACCCGAATGGCGTCACTGAAGCTTTCTTT.